This T cell receptor beta chain emerged from a study of OX40 agonist ivuxolimab in advanced cancers. Study details: Melanoma, hepatocellular carcinoma, head and neck or renal cell cancer occurred in dose-escalation patients. The dose-escalation cohort was around 83% male, with a mean age of around 60 years, ranging roughly 23 to 79.

Trimming shortened V by 1 base and J by 0 bases, and 18 bases separated the two germline ends. This CDR3 is 18 amino acids long. Germline lookup yields CDR1 SGHTA and CDR2 FQGNSA. In its sample, this clone was seen once. The target antigen is unknown. Findings and limits, study-wide: Expanded peripheral T cells had an undetermined antigen specificity.

The assay was immunoSEQ multiplex PCR, and TCRdb's table has in-frame clones only and misses some. This table has roughly 50,000 clones, more than 70% appearing once. The sequencing used CD4+ or CD8+ T cells sorted from blood, collected in a trial of the OX40 agonist ivuxolimab. The TCR originated in an adult with an advanced solid tumor such as melanoma, head and neck, liver or kidney cancer. The V gene is TRBV7-2, the J gene TRBJ1-2, with D hard to call. CDR3 region: CASSLGLGNPQPNYGYTF. CDR3 in DNA: TGTGCCAGCAGCTTAGGGCTGGGTAACCCTCAACCTAACTATGGCTACACCTTC.